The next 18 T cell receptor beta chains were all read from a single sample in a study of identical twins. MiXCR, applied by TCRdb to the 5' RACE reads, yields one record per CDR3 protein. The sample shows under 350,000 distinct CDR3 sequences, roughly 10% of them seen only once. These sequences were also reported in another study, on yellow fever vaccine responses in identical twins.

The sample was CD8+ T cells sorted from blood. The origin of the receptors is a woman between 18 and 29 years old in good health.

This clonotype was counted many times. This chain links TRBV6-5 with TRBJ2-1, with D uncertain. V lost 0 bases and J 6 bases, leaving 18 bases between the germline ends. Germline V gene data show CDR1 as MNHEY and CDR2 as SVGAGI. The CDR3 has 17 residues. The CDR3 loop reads CASSYSHGGRASNEQFF. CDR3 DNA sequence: TGTGCCAGCAGTTACTCCCATGGTGGTAGGGCAAGCAATGAGCAGTTCTTC.

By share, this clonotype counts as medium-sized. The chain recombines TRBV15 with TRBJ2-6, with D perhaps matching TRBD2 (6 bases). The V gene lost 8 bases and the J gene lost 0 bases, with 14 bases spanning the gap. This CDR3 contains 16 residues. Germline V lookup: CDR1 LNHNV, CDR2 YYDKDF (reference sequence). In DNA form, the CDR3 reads TGTGCCACCGGGGGGTCGGACTTCTCTGGGGCCAACGTCCTGACTTTC. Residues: CATGGSDFSGANVLTF.

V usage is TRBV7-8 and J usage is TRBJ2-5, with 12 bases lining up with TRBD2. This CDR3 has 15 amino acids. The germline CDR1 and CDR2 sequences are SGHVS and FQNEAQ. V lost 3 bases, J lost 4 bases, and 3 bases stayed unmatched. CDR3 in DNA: TGTGCCAGCAGCTTCCTGACTAGCGGGGGAGAGACCCAGTACTTC. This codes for CASSFLTSGGETQYF.

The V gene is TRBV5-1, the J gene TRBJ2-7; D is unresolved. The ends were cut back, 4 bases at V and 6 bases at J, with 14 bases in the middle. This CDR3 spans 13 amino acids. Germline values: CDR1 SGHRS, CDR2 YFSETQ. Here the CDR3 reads CASSDRLSPEQYF. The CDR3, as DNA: TGCGCCAGCAGCGACCGGTTATCTCCCGAGCAGTACTTC.

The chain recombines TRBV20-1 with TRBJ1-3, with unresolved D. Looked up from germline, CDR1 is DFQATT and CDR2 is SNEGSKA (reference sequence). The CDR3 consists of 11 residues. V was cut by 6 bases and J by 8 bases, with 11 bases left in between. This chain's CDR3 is CSAPAGYTIYF. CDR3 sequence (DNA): TGCAGTGCCCCAGCCGGGTACACCATATATTTT.

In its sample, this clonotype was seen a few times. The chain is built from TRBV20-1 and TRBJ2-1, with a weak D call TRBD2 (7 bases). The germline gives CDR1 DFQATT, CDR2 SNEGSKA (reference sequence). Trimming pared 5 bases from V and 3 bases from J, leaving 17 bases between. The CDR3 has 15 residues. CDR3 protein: CSASRRGGSYNEQFF. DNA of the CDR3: TGCAGTGCTTCCCGAAGGGGGGGGAGCTACAATGAGCAGTTCTTC.

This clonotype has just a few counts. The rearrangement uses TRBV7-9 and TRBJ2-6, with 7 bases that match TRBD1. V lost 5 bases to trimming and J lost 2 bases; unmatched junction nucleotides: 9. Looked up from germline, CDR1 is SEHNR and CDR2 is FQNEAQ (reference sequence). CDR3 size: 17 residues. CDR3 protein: CASSPRGGRTGANVLTF. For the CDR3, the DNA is TGTGCCAGCAGCCCTAGAGGGGGCAGAACTGGGGCCAACGTCCTGACTTTC.

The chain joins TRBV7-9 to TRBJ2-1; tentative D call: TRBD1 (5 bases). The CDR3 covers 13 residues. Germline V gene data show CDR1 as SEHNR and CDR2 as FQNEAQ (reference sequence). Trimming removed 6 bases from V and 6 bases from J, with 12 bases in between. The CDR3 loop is CASRGQGSNEQFF. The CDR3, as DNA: TGTGCCAGCAGGGGGCAGGGAAGCAATGAGCAGTTCTTC. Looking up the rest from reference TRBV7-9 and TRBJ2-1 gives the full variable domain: DTGVSQNPRHKITKRGQNVTFRCDPISEHNRLYWYRQTLGQGPEFLTYFQNEAQLEKSRLLSDRFSAERPKGSFSTLEIQRTEQGDSAMYLCASRGQGSNEQFFGPGTRLTVL.

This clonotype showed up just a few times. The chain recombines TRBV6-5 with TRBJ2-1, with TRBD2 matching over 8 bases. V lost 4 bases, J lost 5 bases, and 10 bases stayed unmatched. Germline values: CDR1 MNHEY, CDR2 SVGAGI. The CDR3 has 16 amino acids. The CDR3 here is CASSLQAGEPHNEQFF. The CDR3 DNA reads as TGTGCCAGCAGTTTACAAGCGGGGGAACCTCACAATGAGCAGTTCTTC.

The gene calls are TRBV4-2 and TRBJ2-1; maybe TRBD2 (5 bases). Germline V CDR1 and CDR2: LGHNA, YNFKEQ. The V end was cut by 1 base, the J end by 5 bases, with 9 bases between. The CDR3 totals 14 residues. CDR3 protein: CASSQGPGNNEQFF. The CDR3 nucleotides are TGTGCCAGCAGCCAAGGACCCGGGAACAATGAGCAGTTCTTC.

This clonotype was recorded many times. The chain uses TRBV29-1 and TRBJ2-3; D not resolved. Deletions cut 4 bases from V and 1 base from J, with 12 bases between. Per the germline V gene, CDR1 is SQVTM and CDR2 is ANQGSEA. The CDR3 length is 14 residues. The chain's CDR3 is CSVAVADRTDTQYF. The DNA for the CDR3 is TGCAGCGTTGCGGTGGCGGACCGCACAGATACGCAGTATTTT.

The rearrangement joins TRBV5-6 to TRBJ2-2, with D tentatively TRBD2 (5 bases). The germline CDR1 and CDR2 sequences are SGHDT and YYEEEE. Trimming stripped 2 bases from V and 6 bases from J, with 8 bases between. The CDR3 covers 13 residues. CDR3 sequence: CASSFTRPGELFF. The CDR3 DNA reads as TGTGCCAGCAGCTTTACTAGACCCGGGGAGCTGTTTTTT.

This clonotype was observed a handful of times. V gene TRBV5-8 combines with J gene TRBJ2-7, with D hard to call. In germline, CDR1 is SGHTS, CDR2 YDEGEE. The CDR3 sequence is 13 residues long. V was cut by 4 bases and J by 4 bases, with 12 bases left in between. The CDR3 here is CASSEDDGYEQYF. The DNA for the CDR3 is TGTGCCAGCAGCGAGGACGATGGATACGAGCAGTACTTC.

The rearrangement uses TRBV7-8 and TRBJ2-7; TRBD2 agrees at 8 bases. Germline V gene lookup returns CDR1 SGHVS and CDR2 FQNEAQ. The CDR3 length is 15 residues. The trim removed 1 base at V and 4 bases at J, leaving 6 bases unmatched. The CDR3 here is CASSLVPSGSYEQYF. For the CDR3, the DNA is TGTGCCAGCAGCTTAGTTCCCAGCGGGAGTTACGAGCAGTACTTC.

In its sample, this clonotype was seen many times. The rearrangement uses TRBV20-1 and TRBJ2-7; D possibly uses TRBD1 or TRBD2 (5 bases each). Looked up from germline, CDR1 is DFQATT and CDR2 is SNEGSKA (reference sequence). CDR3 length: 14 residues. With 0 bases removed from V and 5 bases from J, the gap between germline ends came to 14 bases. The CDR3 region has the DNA TGCAGTGCTAGAGACCCGAGGGGTACACACGAGCAGTACTTC. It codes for CSARDPRGTHEQYF.

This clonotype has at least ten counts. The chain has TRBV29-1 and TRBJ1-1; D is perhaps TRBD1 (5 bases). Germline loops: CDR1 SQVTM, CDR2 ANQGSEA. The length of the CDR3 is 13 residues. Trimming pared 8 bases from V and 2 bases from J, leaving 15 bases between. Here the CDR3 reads CSSYPRANTEAFF. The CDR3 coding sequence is TGCAGCTCATACCCCAGGGCCAACACTGAAGCTTTCTTT.

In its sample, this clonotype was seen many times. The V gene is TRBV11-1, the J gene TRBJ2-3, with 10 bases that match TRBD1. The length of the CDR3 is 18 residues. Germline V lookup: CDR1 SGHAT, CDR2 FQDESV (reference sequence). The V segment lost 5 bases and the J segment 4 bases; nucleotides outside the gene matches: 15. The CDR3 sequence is CASSKPLWDRGWADTQYF. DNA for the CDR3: TGTGCCAGCAGCAAGCCTTTGTGGGACAGGGGATGGGCAGATACGCAGTATTTT.

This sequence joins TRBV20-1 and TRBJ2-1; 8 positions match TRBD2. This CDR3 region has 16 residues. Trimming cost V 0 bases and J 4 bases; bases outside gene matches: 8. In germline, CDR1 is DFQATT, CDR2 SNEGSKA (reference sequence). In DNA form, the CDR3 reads TGCAGTGCTAGAGATGTGAATCGGGAGGGATACAATGAGCAGTTCTTC. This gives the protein CSARDVNREGYNEQFF.